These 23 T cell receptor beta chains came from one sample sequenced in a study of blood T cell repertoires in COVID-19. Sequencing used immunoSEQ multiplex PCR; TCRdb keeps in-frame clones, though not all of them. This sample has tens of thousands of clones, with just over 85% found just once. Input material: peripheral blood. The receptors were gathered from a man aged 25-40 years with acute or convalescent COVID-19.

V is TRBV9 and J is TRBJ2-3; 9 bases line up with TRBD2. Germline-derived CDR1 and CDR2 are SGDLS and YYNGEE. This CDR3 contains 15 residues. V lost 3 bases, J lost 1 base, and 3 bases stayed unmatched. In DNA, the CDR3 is TGTGCCAGCAGCGGACCTAGCGGGGGCACAGATACGCAGTATTTT. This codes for CASSGPSGGTDTQYF.

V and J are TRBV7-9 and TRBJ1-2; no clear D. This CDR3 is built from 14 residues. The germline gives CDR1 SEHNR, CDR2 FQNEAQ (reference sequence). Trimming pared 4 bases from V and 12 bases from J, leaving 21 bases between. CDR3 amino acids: CASSSTSNPRGNTF. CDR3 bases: TGTGCCAGCAGCTCAACTTCAAATCCCCGGGGTAACACCTTC.

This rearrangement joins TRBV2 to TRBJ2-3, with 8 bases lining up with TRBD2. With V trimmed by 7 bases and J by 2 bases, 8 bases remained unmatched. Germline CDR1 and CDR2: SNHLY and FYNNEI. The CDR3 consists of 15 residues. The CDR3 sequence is CASKRGLFSTDTQYF. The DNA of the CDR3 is TGTGCCAGCAAGCGGGGGCTTTTTTCCACAGATACGCAGTATTTT.

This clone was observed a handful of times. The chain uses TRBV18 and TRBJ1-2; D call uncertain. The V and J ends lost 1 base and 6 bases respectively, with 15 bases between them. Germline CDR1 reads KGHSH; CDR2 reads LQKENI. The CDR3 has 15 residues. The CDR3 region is CASSPLRTGSNGYTF. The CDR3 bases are TGTGCCAGCTCACCACTCCGGACGGGGTCGAATGGCTACACCTTC. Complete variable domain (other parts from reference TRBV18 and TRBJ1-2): NAGVMQNPRHLVRRRGQEARLRCSPMKGHSHVYWYRQLPEEGLKFMVYLQKENIIDESGMPKERFSAEFPKEGPSILRIQQVVRGDSAAYFCASSPLRTGSNGYTFGSGTRLTVV.

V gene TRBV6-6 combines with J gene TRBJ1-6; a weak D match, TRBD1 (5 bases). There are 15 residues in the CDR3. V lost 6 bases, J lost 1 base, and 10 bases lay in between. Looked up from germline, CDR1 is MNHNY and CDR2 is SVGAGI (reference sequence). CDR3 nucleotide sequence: TGTGCCAGCAGCACGGGGGGGTCCTATAATTCACCCCTCCACTTT. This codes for CASSTGGSYNSPLHF.

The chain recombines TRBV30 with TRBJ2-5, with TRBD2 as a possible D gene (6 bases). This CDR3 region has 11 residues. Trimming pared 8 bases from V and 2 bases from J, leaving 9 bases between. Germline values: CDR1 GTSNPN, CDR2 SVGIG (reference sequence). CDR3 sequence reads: CALRGQETQYF. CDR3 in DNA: TGTGCCCTGCGGGGACAAGAGACCCAGTACTTC.

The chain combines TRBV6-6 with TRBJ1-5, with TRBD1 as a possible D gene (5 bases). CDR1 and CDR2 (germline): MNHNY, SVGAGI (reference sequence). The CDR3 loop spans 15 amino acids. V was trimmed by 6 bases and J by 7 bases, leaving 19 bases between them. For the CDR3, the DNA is TGTGCCAGCAGCCGACGGGAGGGGATGGAGCAGCCCCAGCATTTT. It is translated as CASSRREGMEQPQHF.

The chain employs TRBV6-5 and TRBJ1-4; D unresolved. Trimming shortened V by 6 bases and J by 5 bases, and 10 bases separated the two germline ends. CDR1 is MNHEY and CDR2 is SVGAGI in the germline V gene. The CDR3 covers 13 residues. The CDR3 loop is CASRLWRNEKLFF. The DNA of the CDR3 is TGTGCCAGCAGACTTTGGAGGAATGAAAAACTGTTTTTT.

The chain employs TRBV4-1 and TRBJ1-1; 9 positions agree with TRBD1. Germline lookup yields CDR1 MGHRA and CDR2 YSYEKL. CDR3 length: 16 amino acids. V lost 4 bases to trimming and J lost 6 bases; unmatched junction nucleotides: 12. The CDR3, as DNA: TGCGCCAGCAGCCGAAGACAGGGGGGGATAATCGCTGAAGCTTTCTTT. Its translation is CASSRRQGGIIAEAFF.

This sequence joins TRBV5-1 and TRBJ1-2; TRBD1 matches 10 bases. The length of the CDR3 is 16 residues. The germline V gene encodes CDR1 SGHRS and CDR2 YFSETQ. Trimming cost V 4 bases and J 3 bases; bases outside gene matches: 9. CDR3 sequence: CASSVTGTGADYGYTF. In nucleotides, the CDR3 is TGCGCCAGCAGCGTAACCGGGACAGGGGCGGACTATGGCTACACCTTC.

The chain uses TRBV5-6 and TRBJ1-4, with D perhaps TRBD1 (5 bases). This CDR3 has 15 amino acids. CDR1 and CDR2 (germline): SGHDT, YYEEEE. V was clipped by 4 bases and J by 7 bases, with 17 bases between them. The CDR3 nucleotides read TGTGCCAGCAGCAGAGGGACTCCCGGGAGTGAAAAACTGTTTTTT. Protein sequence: CASSRGTPGSEKLFF.

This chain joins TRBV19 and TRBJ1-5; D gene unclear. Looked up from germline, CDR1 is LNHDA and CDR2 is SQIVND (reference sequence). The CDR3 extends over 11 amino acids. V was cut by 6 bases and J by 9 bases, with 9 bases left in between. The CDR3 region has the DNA TGTGCCAGTAGCCAAGGAGGGCCCCAGCATTTT. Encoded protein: CASSQGGPQHF.

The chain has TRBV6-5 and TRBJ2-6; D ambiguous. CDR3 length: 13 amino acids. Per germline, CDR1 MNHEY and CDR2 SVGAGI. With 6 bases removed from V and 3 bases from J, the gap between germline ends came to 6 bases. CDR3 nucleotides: TGTGCCAGCAGAGCAAGTGGGGCCAACGTCCTGACTTTC. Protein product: CASRASGANVLTF.

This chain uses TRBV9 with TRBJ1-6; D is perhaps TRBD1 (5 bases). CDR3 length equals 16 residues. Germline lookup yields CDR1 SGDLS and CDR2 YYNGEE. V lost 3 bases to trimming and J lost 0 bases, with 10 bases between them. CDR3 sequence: CASSARQSSYNSPLHF. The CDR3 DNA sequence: TGTGCCAGCAGCGCCCGACAGAGCTCCTATAATTCACCCCTCCACTTT.

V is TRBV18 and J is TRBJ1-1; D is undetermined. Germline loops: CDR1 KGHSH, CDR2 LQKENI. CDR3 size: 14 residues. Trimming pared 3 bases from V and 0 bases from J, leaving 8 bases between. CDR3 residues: CASSPTDLNTEAFF. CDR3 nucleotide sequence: TGTGCCAGCTCACCGACTGACTTGAACACTGAAGCTTTCTTT.

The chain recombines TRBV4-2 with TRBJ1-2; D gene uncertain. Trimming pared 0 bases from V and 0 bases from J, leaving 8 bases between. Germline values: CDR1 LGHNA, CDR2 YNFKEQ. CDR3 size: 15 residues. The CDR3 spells CASSQDAGSNYGYTF. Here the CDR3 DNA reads TGTGCCAGCAGCCAAGATGCCGGGTCTAACTATGGCTACACCTTC.

The CDR3 protein is CASSAWRGTGGNQPQHF. The CDR3 region has the DNA TGTGCCAGTAGTGCATGGAGAGGGACAGGTGGCAATCAGCCCCAGCATTTT. The chain uses TRBV19 and TRBJ1-5, with 8 bases lining up with TRBD1. V shed 5 bases, J shed 2 bases, and the junction held 11 bases outside the gene matches. Germline loops: CDR1 LNHDA, CDR2 SQIVND (reference sequence). This CDR3 comprises 17 residues. Full variable domain (outside the CDR3, taken from reference TRBV19 and TRBJ1-5): DGGITQSPKYLFRKEGQNVTLSCEQNLNHDAMYWYRQDPGQGLRLIYYSQIVNDFQKGDIAEGYSVSREKKESFPLTVTSAQKNPTAFYLCASSAWRGTGGNQPQHFGDGTRLSIL.

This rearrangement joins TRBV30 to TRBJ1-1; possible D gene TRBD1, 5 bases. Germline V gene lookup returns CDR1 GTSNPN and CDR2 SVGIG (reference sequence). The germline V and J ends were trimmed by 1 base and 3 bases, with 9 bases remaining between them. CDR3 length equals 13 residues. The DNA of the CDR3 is TGTGCCTGGAGTGAATGGACACACACTGAAGCTTTCTTT. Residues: CAWSEWTHTEAFF. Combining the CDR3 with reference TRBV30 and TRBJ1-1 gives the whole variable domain SQTIHQWPATLVQPVGSPLSLECTVEGTSNPNLYWYRQAAGRGLQLLFYSVGIGQISSEVPQNLSASRPQDRQFILSSKKLLLSDSGFYLCAWSEWTHTEAFFGQGTRLTVV.

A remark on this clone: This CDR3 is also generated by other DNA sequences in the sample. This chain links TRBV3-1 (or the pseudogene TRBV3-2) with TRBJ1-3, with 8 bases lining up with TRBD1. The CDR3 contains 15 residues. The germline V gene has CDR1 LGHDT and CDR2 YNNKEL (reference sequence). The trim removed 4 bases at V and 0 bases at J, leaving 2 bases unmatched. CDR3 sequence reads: CASSPDRVSGNTIYF. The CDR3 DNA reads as TGTGCCAGCAGCCCGGACAGGGTCTCTGGAAACACCATATATTTT.

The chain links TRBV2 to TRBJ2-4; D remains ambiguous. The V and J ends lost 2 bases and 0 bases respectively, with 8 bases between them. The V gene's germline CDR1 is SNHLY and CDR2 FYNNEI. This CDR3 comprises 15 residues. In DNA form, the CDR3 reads TGTGCCAGCAGTGAAAGAGAGTCAGCCAAAAACATTCAGTACTTC. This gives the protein CASSERESAKNIQYF.

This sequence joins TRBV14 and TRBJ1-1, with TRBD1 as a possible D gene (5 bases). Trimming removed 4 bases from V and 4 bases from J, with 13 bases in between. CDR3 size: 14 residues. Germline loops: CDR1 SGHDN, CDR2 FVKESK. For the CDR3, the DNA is TGTGCCAGCAGCCTCCGACAGTTCCCCACTGAAGCTTTCTTT. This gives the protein CASSLRQFPTEAFF.

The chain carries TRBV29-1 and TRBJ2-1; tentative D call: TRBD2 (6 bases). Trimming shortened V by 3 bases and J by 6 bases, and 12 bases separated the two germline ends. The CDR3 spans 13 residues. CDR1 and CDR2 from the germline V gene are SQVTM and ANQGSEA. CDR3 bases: TGCAGCGTTGAGGACTACTTACGCAATGAGCAGTTCTTC. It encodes CSVEDYLRNEQFF.

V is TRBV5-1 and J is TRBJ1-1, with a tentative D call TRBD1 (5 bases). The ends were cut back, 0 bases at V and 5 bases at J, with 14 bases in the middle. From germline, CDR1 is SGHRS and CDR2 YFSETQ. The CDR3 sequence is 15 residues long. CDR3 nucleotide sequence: TGCGCCAGCAGCTTGGCGGGGCCCGGGGGTACTGAAGCTTTCTTT. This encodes CASSLAGPGGTEAFF.